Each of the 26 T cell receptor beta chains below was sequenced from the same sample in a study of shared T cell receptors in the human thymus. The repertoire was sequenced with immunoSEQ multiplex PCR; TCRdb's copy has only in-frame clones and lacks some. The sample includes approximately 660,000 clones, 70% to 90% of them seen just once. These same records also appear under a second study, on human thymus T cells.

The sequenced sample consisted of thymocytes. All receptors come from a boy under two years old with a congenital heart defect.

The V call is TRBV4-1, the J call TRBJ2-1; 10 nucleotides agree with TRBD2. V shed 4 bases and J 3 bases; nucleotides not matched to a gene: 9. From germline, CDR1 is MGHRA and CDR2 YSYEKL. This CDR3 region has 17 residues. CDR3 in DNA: TGCGCCAGCAGCCCCTCGTTGGTAGCGGGAGGCTACAATGAGCAGTTCTTC. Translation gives CASSPSLVAGGYNEQFF.

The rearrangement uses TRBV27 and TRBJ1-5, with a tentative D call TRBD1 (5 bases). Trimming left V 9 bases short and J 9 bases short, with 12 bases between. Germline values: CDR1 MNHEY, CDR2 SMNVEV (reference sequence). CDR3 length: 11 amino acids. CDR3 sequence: CASNWGGPQHF. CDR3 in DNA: TGTGCCAGTAATTGGGGGGGGCCCCAGCATTTT.

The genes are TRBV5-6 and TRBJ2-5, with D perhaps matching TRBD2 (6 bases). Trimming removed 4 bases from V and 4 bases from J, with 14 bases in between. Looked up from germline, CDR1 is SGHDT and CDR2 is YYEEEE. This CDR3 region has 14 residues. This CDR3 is CASSPQRSGETQYF. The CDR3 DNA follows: TGTGCCAGCAGCCCCCAGCGTAGCGGAGAGACCCAGTACTTC.

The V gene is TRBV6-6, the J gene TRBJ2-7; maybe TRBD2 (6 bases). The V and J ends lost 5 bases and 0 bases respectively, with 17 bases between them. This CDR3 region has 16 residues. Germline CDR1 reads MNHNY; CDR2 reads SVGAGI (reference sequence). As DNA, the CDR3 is TGTGCCAGCAGTGCGCGACTAGGACTGAGCTCCTACGAGCAGTACTTC. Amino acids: CASSARLGLSSYEQYF.

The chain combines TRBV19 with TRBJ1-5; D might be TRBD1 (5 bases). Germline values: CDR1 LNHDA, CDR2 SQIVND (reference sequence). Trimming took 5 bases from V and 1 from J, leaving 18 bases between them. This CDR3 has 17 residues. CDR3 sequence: CASSGGGQGKSNQPQHF. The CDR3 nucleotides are TGTGCCAGTAGTGGAGGAGGGCAGGGCAAAAGCAATCAGCCCCAGCATTTT. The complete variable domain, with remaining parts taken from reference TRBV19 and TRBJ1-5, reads DGGITQSPKYLFRKEGQNVTLSCEQNLNHDAMYWYRQDPGQGLRLIYYSQIVNDFQKGDIAEGYSVSREKKESFPLTVTSAQKNPTAFYLCASSGGGQGKSNQPQHFGDGTRLSIL.

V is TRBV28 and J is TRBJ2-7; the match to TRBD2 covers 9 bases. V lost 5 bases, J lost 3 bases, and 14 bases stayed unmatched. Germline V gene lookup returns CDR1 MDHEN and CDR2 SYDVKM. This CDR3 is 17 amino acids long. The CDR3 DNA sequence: TGTGCCAGCAGTACCACGTCGGCTAGCGGGGCAAACTACGAGCAGTACTTC. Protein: CASSTTSASGANYEQYF.

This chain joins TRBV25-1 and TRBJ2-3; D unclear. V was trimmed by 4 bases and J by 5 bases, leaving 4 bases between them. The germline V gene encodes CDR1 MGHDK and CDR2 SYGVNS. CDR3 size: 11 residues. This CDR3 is CASSGGDTQYF. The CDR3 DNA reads TGTGCCAGCAGTGGAGGAGATACGCAGTATTTT.

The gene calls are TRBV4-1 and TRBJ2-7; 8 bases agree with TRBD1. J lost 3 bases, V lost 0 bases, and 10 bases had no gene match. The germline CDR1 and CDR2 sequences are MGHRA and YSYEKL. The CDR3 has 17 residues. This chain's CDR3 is CASSQDVAAGGLYEQYF. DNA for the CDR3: TGCGCCAGCAGCCAAGATGTGGCGGCAGGGGGCCTCTACGAGCAGTACTTC.

The CDR3: CASSPVTGGNEQYF. For the CDR3, the DNA is TGTGCCAGCTCACCTGTTACAGGGGGCAACGAGCAGTACTTC. The rearrangement uses TRBV18 and TRBJ2-7, with 9 bases lining up with TRBD1. Germline lookup yields CDR1 KGHSH and CDR2 LQKENI. V trimming: 3 bases; J trimming: 5 bases; junction bases outside the gene matches: 5. The CDR3 spans 14 residues. The full variable domain, completed using reference TRBV18 and TRBJ2-7, is NAGVMQNPRHLVRRRGQEARLRCSPMKGHSHVYWYRQLPEEGLKFMVYLQKENIIDESGMPKERFSAEFPKEGPSILRIQQVVRGDSAAYFCASSPVTGGNEQYFGPGTRLTVT.

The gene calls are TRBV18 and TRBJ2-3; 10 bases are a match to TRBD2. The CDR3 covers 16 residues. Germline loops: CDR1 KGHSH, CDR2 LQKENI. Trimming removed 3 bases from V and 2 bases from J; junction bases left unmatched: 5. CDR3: CASSPVLAGSTDTQYF. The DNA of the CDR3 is TGTGCCAGCTCACCGGTACTAGCGGGATCCACAGATACGCAGTATTTT.

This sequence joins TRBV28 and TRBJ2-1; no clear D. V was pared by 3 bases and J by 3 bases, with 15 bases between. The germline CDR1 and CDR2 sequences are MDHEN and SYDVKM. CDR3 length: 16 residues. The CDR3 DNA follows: TGTGCCAGCAGTTTCCCCGACTTGGCGAGCTACAATGAGCAGTTCTTC. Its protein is CASSFPDLASYNEQFF.

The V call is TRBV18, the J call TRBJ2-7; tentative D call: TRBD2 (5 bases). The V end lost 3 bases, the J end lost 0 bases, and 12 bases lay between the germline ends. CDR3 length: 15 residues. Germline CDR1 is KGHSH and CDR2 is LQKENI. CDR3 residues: CASSPSAANSYEQYF. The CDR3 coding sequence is TGTGCCAGCTCACCTAGCGCCGCCAACTCCTACGAGCAGTACTTC.

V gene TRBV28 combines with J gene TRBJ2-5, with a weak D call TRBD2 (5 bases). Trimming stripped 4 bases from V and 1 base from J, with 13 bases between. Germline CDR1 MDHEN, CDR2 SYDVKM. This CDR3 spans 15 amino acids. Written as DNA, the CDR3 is TGTGCCAGCAGTTCGAGCGGAGCCCCCCAAGAGACCCAGTACTTC. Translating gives CASSSSGAPQETQYF.

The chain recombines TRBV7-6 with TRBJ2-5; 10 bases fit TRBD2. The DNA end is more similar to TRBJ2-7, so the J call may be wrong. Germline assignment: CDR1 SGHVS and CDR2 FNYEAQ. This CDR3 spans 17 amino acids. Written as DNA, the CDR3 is TGTGCCAGCAGCTCTACTCTTCGGACTAGCGGCCCCTCCGAGCAGTACTTC. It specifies CASSSTLRTSGPSEQYF.

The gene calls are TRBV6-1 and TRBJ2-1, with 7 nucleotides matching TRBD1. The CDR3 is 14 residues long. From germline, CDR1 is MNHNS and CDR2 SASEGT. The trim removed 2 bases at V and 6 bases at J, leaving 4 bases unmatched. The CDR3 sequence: CASSEPGQANEQFF. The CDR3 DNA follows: TGTGCCAGCAGTGAACCCGGACAGGCCAATGAGCAGTTCTTC.

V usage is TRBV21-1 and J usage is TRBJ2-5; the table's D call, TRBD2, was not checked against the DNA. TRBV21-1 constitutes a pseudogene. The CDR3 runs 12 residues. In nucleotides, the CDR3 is TGTGCCAGCAGCAATAGAAGAGAGACCCAGTACTTC. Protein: CASSNRRETQYF.

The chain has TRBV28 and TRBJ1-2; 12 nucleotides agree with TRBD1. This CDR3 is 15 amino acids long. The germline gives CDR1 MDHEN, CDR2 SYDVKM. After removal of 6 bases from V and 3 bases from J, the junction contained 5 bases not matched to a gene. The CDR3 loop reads CASRGRDRGHYGYTF. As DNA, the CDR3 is TGTGCCAGCAGGGGAAGGGACAGGGGGCACTATGGCTACACCTTC.

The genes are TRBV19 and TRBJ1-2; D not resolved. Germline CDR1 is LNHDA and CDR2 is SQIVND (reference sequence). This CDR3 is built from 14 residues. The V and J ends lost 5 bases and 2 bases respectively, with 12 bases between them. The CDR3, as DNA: TGTGCCAGTAGTCGGCCAGGTGGGAACTATGGCTACACCTTC. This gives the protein CASSRPGGNYGYTF.

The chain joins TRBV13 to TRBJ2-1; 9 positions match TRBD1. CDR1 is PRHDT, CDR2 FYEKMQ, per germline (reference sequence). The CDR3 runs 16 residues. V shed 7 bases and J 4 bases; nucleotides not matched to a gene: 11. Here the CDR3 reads CASNHNRDRDYNEQFF. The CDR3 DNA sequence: TGTGCCAGCAACCACAACCGGGACAGGGATTACAATGAGCAGTTCTTC.

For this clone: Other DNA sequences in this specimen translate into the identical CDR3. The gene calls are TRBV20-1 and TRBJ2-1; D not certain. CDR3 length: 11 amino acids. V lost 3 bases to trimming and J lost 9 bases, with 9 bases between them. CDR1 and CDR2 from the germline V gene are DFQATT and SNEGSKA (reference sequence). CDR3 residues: CSARVRGEQFF. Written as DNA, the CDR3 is TGCAGTGCTAGGGTGCGCGGTGAGCAGTTCTTC.

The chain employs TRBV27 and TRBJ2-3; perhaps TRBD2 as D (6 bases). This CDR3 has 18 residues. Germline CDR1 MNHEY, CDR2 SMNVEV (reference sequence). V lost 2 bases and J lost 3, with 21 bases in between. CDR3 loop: CASSLTPGGTGATDTQYF. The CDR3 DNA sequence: TGTGCCAGCAGTTTAACCCCTGGTGGGACGGGAGCTACAGATACGCAGTATTTT.

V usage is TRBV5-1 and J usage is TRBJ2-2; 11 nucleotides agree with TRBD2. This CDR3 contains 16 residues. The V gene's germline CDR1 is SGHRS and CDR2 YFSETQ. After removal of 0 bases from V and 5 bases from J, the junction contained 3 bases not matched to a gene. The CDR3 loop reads CASSLGTSGHTGELFF. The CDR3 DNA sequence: TGCGCCAGCAGCTTGGGGACTAGCGGGCATACCGGGGAGCTGTTTTTT. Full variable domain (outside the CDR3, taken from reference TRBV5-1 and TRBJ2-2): KAGVTQTPRYLIKTRGQQVTLSCSPISGHRSVSWYQQTPGQGLQFLFEYFSETQRNKGNFPGRFSGRQFSNSRSEMNVSTLELGDSALYLCASSLGTSGHTGELFFGEGSRLTVL.

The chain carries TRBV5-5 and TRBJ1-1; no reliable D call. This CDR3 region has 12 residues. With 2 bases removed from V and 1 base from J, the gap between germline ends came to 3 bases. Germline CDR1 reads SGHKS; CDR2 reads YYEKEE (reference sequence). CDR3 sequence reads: CASSFRNTEAFF. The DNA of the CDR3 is TGTGCCAGCAGCTTCCGGAACACTGAAGCTTTCTTT.

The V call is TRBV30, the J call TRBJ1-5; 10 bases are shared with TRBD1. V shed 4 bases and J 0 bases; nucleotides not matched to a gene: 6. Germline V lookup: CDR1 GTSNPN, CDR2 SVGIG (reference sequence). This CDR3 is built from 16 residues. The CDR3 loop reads CAWNQTGGSSNQPQHF. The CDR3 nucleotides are TGTGCCTGGAATCAGACAGGGGGCTCTAGCAATCAGCCCCAGCATTTT.

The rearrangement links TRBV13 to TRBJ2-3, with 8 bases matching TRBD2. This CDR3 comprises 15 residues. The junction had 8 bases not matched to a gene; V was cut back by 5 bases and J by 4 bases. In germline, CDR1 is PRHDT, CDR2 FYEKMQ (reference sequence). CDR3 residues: CASSPDGGRPDTQYF. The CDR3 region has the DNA TGTGCCAGCAGCCCCGACGGCGGGAGGCCAGATACGCAGTATTTT.

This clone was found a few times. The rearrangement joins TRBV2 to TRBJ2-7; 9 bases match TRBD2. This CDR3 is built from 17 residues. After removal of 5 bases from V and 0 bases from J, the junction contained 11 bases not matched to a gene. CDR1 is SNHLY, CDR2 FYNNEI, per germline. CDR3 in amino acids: CASSTGLATESSYEQYF. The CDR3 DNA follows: TGTGCCAGCAGTACAGGACTAGCGACCGAGAGCTCCTACGAGCAGTACTTC.